This is a list of T cell receptor beta chains from one sample in a study of identical twins. Using its own MiXCR run on the 5' RACE reads, TCRdb lists one record per CDR3 protein. The sample carries 270,000 or so distinct CDR3 sequences, 6.5% to 9.5% recorded once. This same sample was also part of a study on yellow fever vaccine responses in identical twins.

Sequencing input: CD8+ T cells sorted from blood. The receptor set was obtained from a woman younger than 35 in good health. The CDR3 runs from the conserved cysteine through the conserved F or W.

V	J	length	CDR3
TRBV20-1	TRBJ2-1	11	CSAVEDNEQFF
TRBV12-3/TRBV12-4	TRBJ1-2	15	CASSLQEAGLGGYTF
TRBV27	TRBJ1-2	13	CASSLSRGNGYTF
TRBV29-1	TRBJ2-7	13	CSGQGPSLEEQYF
TRBV29-1	TRBJ2-5	13	CSVEPPSEETQYF
TRBV3-1	TRBJ2-7	14	CASSPDRRLDEQYF
TRBV7-8	TRBJ2-1	15	CASSSLSGLYNEQFF
TRBV12-3/TRBV12-4	TRBJ2-7	12	CASTVGGYEQYF
TRBV7-9	TRBJ1-5	17	CASSLLSGQGIGQPQHF
TRBV7-2	TRBJ2-2	13	CASSFEATGELFF
TRBV27	TRBJ1-5	12	CASRGGNQPQHF
TRBV27	TRBJ2-7	13	CASSSTTGYEQYF
TRBV28	TRBJ2-4	14	CASSLLPPRTIQYF
TRBV21-1	TRBJ2-7	15	CAKKRARYFSYEQYF
TRBV29-1	TRBJ2-7	13	CSVGGLGEDEQYF